The clone carrying this TCR beta chain was counted ten times or more. What it recognizes is unknown. Germline CDR1 reads SGHNT; CDR2 reads YENEEA. J was trimmed by 5 bases and V by 4 bases; bases with no gene match: 12. CDR3 size: 16 residues. These data come from a study of T cell repertoires in cytomegalovirus infection. For the study at large: Both a matching HLA type and CMV infection were indicated by public TCR beta signatures.

TCRdb reprocessed the reads with MiXCR, giving one entry per CDR3 protein. The sample comprises some 920,000 distinct CDR3 sequences, 31% of which are singletons, and roughly 12% rests with the top ten. Specimen: cultured CD8+ T cells from PBMCs, collected from culture after CMV antigen stimulation. The sequence was collected from a human donor in good health (CMV status not recorded). Some clones in this sample may be carry-over from other donors' samples. J is TRBJ2-5 and V is TRBV11-3; 8 bases are a match to TRBD2. The DNA for the CDR3 is TGTGCCAGCAGCTCCCGTTCTTTGAGCGGGGGTGAGACCCAGTACTTC. Encoded protein: CASSSRSLSGGETQYF.